The clone carrying this TCR beta chain has at least ten counts. The antigen remains undetermined. A 5'RACE template-switching step, the method used to make TCR cDNA, added a universal primer site and UMIs. TCRdb redid the calling of the 5' RACE reads with MiXCR, one entry per CDR3 protein. The sample records about 350,000 distinct CDR3 sequences, around 10% being singletons. The sample belongs to a study of T cells after yellow fever vaccination. Study outcomes and limitations: The CD4 and CD8 compartments had a small share of their clonotypes in common.

Source: PBMCs, taken on the day of the first yellow fever vaccination. This TCR came from a man younger than 35 who received the YFV17D yellow fever vaccine.

CDR3 coding DNA: TGTGCCAGCAGCCCACCACCCGGTGATAGCACAGATACGCAGTATTTT. Translation: CASSPPPGDSTDTQYF. This chain joins TRBV12-3 or TRBV12-4 and TRBJ2-3; D not resolved. The germline V and J ends were trimmed by 6 bases and 0 bases, with 16 bases remaining between them. CDR3 length: 16 residues.